Below are 18 T cell receptor beta chains sequenced from a single sample in a study of OX40 agonist ivuxolimab in advanced cancers. Some clones are missing from TCRdb's copy, which holds only in-frame ones; the method was immunoSEQ multiplex PCR. This sample has some 75,000 clones, with 65% to 90% found just once. The input for sequencing was CD4+ or CD8+ T cells sorted from blood, taken in a trial of the OX40 agonist ivuxolimab. Every receptor here comes from an adult with an advanced solid tumor such as melanoma, head and neck, liver or kidney cancer.

The chain recombines TRBV4-3 with TRBJ1-2; TRBD1 matches 9 bases. With 3 bases clipped from V and 3 bases from J, the junction kept 5 bases outside the gene matches. CDR1 is LGHNA and CDR2 is YSLEER in the germline V gene. The CDR3 runs 15 residues. The CDR3 sequence: CASSQDRGVYYGYTF. CDR3 nucleotides: TGCGCCAGCAGCCAGGACAGGGGAGTGTACTATGGCTACACCTTC.

J is TRBJ1-5 and V is TRBV4-1; 7 nucleotides line up with TRBD1. There are 16 residues in the CDR3. Germline lookup yields CDR1 MGHRA and CDR2 YSYEKL. With 3 bases clipped from V and 0 bases from J, the junction kept 5 bases outside the gene matches. The CDR3 DNA follows: TGCGCCAGCAGCCATGACCGGGACAGTAGCAATCAGCCCCAGCATTTT. It translates to CASSHDRDSSNQPQHF.

The rearrangement links TRBV19 to TRBJ2-7; a weak D match, TRBD1 (5 bases). Germline loops: CDR1 LNHDA, CDR2 SQIVND (reference sequence). There are 14 residues in the CDR3. V dropped 5 bases and J dropped 4 bases, with 15 bases sitting between them. The CDR3 is CASSEPGIRYEQYF. The CDR3 nucleotides read TGTGCCAGTAGTGAGCCAGGGATACGATACGAGCAGTACTTC.

The CDR3 is CASSHGRLAGRAGELFF. CDR3 coding DNA: TGTGCCAGCAGCCACGGACGGCTAGCGGGACGGGCCGGGGAGCTGTTTTTT. The V and J genes are TRBV7-2 and TRBJ2-2, with 9 bases fitting TRBD2. The length of the CDR3 is 17 residues. CDR1 and CDR2 from the germline V gene are SGHTA and FQGNSA. Trimming cost V 5 bases and J 6 bases; bases outside gene matches: 13.

The V call is TRBV9, the J call TRBJ2-5, with 8 bases identical to TRBD2. The V segment lost 3 bases and the J segment 5 bases; nucleotides outside the gene matches: 9. Germline V lookup: CDR1 SGDLS, CDR2 YYNGEE. The CDR3 covers 15 residues. The CDR3 nucleotides are TGTGCCAGCAGCGGGAATAGCGGGATTCTGGAGACCCAGTACTTC. Encoded protein: CASSGNSGILETQYF.

This sequence joins TRBV11-3 and TRBJ1-3; the D is unclear. V gave up 2 bases and J gave up 4 bases, with 15 bases separating them. Per the germline V gene, CDR1 is SGHNT and CDR2 is YENEEA. CDR3 length equals 16 residues. The CDR3 DNA reads as TGTGCCAGCAGCTTATCACCCGGGTTCGGCGGAAACACCATATATTTT. This encodes CASSLSPGFGGNTIYF.

The chain carries TRBV10-3 and TRBJ1-1; 10 bases are a match to TRBD1. CDR3 length: 16 residues. Germline CDR1 is ENHRY and CDR2 is SYGVKD. V dropped 0 bases and J dropped 3; count of bases not matched to a gene: 4. The CDR3 is CAISESDRGLYTEAFF. In DNA form, the CDR3 reads TGTGCCATCAGTGAGTCTGACAGGGGGCTTTACACTGAAGCTTTCTTT.

V usage is TRBV27 and J usage is TRBJ2-7; no reliable D call. Trimming stripped 0 bases from V and 4 bases from J, with 10 bases between. The germline CDR1 and CDR2 sequences are MNHEY and SMNVEV (reference sequence). The length of the CDR3 is 14 residues. The CDR3 here is CASSLSRGSYEQYF. The CDR3 DNA sequence: TGTGCCAGCAGTTTATCGAGAGGCAGTTACGAGCAGTACTTC.

The genes are TRBV5-4 and TRBJ2-1; 8 bases match TRBD2. The CDR3 extends over 14 amino acids. Germline CDR1 reads SGHNT; CDR2 reads YYREEE (reference sequence). Losses at the gene ends were 3 bases for V and 7 bases for J; bases not matched to a gene: 6. The CDR3 spells CASSSAGVGNEQFF. The CDR3 region has the DNA TGTGCCAGCAGCTCAGCGGGAGTAGGAAATGAGCAGTTCTTC.

The chain carries TRBV4-3 and TRBJ1-1; TRBD1 matches at 9 bases. V lost 1 base to trimming and J lost 2 bases; unmatched junction nucleotides: 2. Germline-derived CDR1 and CDR2 are LGHNA and YSLEER. CDR3 length equals 15 residues. The CDR3 DNA reads TGCGCCAGCAGCCAAGGGACAGGGGATAACACTGAAGCTTTCTTT. The encoded protein is CASSQGTGDNTEAFF.

J is TRBJ1-3 and V is TRBV29-1, with 7 positions matching TRBD1. Germline V gene sequence: CDR1 SQVTM, CDR2 ANQGSEA. The CDR3 has 12 residues. V shed 6 bases, J shed 8 bases, and the junction held 7 bases outside the gene matches. CDR3 bases: TGCAGCGTCGACGGGCAGGGGGACACCATATATTTT. Protein sequence: CSVDGQGDTIYF.

V gene TRBV4-1 combines with J gene TRBJ1-5, with unresolved D. The CDR3 spans 17 residues. Germline CDR1 MGHRA, CDR2 YSYEKL. Trimming took off 0 bases at V and 1 base at J, with 13 bases between the two ends. The CDR3 nucleotides read TGCGCCAGCAGCCAAGAGGGGAGTCTCCGAAGCAATCAGCCCCAGCATTTT. It is translated as CASSQEGSLRSNQPQHF.

The chain uses TRBV12-5 and TRBJ1-1, with D tentatively TRBD1 (6 bases). The CDR3 sequence is 17 residues long. V lost 5 bases to trimming and J lost 0 bases, with 19 bases between them. Germline CDR1 LGHNT, CDR2 FRNRAP. CDR3 coding DNA: TGTGCTAGTGGTCGCCGCGAGACAGGCATAATGAACACTGAAGCTTTCTTT. Translated, it gives CASGRRETGIMNTEAFF.

The CDR3 nucleotides are TGTGCCATCAGTGTGGAGGGGGCTCAGCCCCAGCATTTT. Translation gives CAISVEGAQPQHF. The V and J genes are TRBV10-3 and TRBJ1-5; 7 positions agree with TRBD1. CDR1 is ENHRY and CDR2 is SYGVKD in the germline V gene. This CDR3 contains 13 residues. V gave up 4 bases and J gave up 6 bases; unmatched junction bases: 3.

The CDR3 region is CASTELAVTYNEQFF. CDR3 DNA: TGCGCCAGCACTGAACTAGCGGTCACTTACAATGAGCAGTTCTTC. V gene TRBV5-1 combines with J gene TRBJ2-1, with 8 bases lining up with TRBD2. The V gene's germline CDR1 is SGHRS and CDR2 YFSETQ. Unmatched junction bases numbered 9, after V lost 6 bases and J lost 4 bases. This CDR3 has 15 amino acids.

This clone was seen only once. This chain joins TRBV2 and TRBJ2-1, with 8 bases lining up with TRBD1. V was pared by 8 bases and J by 5 bases, with 8 bases of the junction left unmatched. This CDR3 is built from 14 residues. CDR1 and CDR2 (germline): SNHLY, FYNNEI. The CDR3 region is CASRQGKGHNEQFF. CDR3 bases: TGTGCCAGCCGACAGGGGAAGGGGCACAATGAGCAGTTCTTC.

This chain joins TRBV4-3 and TRBJ2-7; D remains unclear. Trimming left V 1 base short and J 3 bases short, with 10 bases between. CDR1 and CDR2 (germline): LGHNA, YSLEER. The CDR3 sequence is 14 residues long. DNA of the CDR3: TGCGCCAGCAGCCAAGGGCCCGGCGTCTACGAGCAGTACTTC. Its translation: CASSQGPGVYEQYF.

The gene calls are TRBV10-3 and TRBJ1-2; 7 bases line up with TRBD1. In germline, CDR1 is ENHRY, CDR2 SYGVKD. The trim removed 6 bases at V and 7 bases at J, leaving 2 bases unmatched. The CDR3 runs 11 residues. CDR3 sequence reads: CAISQGGGYTF. In DNA, the CDR3 is TGTGCCATCAGCCAGGGGGGTGGCTACACCTTC.